This record covers a single T cell receptor beta chain. This clone has just a few counts. No antigen is known for it. The record has no base qualities; no much larger clone is one base away. At diagnosis, tumor, uninvolved tumor-adjacent lung and peripheral blood were collected and then preserved as a mix of FFPE and fresh-frozen material. CDR3 length: 15 amino acids, cysteine to phenylalanine. The CDR3 DNA has 45 bases and is translated from base 1. The germline V gene supplies CDR1 MNHGY and CDR2 SAAAGT. At the junction V is shortened by 8 bases and J by 7 bases; bases outside the gene matches: 14. The data stem from a study of T cells in localized non-small cell lung cancer (dated by TCRdb to about 2020). Broadly, across the study: The study examined T cell repertoires in a few hundred patients with early-stage NSCLC and compared tumors with uninvolved tumor-adjacent lungs. NSCLC patients had a mean age of around 61 years, and 120 to 150 were male and more than 90 female. The cohort comprised approximately 240 treatment-naïve NSCLC patients with resected, localized lung tumors.

Overall results and qualifications from the work: Because of the exploratory design, TCR variables were selected using unadjusted p-values without false-discovery rate correction. Because multi-region tumor sequencing was not done, intratumor heterogeneity could not be ruled out. Uninvolved tumor-adjacent lung showed the highest T cell clonality, higher than tumor, which suggests more focused antigenic responses in the adjacent lung. A median of around 62 of the top 100 tumor clones turned up in the paired uninvolved adjacent lung, and approximately 30 of those clones also ranked among the top 100 of that same adjacent lung. Higher T cell density in blood was associated with longer overall survival, whereas higher clonality in adjacent lung was associated with shorter survival.

TCR beta CDR3 regions were sequenced from DNA using the immunoSEQ Assay. Per the authors' processing: To compute T cell density, TCR beta template counts were normalized to usable DNA, which was estimated by amplifying housekeeping genes. The preseqR package was used to estimate richness by extrapolating to 400,000 templates for PBMC samples and to 120,000 templates for tissue samples. Clonality was calculated as one minus Pielou's evenness. Differential abundance testing on productive amino-acid clonotypes, with a minimum total count of 5 and an alpha of 0.1, was used to identify tissue-enriched TCRs. The Jaccard Index and the Morisita Overlap Index were used to measure how much the repertoires overlapped between compartments. GLIPH clustered TCR beta CDR3s with public tetramer-defined viral CDR3s; viral motifs required at least three viral sequences plus V-gene enrichment. TCRdb holds this immuneACCESS table with in-frame rearrangements only. Some clones are missing; in checked studies, unresolved V genes explain under half, and the rest has no known cause. V, J and clone size are those of that table, while D and trimming were read from the DNA. The sample yields about 4,800 clones; 25% to 35% were counted once. Approximately 10% of the sample comes from the top ten.

The sample was lung tumor tissue, taken before any cancer treatment. The chain was built from TRBV6-8 and TRBJ1-2; 9 bases in the junction line up with TRBD1. This sequence originates from a woman aged 35 to 70 with stage II squamous cell lung carcinoma. The nucleotide sequence is given as TGTGCCAGCGGCTATCGTATGGGACAGGGCGGTGGCTACACCTTC. It codes for CASGYRMGQGGGYTF.